This T cell receptor beta chain emerged from a study of T cells in tumors after PD-1 blockade. Study-wide points: Clonal replacement, not reinvigoration, is suggested for expanded exhausted CD8+ clones after therapy.

Per the germline V gene, CDR1 is KGHSH and CDR2 is LQKENI. Trimming took off 3 bases at V and 5 bases at J, with 16 bases between the two ends. This CDR3 contains 15 residues. Of note for this clone: Antigen specificity is unknown.

Produced via immunoSEQ multiplex PCR; TCRdb's table is partial and in-frame only. The table lists thousands of clones, about two thirds of them singletons. The chain carries TRBV18 and TRBJ1-1, with a possible D match to TRBD1 (5 bases). The input for sequencing was tumor tissue, taken before anti-PD-1 treatment. This TCR derives from a human donor with basal cell carcinoma. This CDR3 reads CASSPGRPLRTEAFF. CDR3 bases: TGTGCCAGCTCACCGGGACGGCCACTGAGAACTGAAGCTTTCTTT. The full variable domain, in which reference TRBV18 and TRBJ1-1 provide the parts outside the CDR3, is NAGVMQNPRHLVRRRGQEARLRCSPMKGHSHVYWYRQLPEEGLKFMVYLQKENIIDESGMPKERFSAEFPKEGPSILRIQQVVRGDSAAYFCASSPGRPLRTEAFFGQGTRLTVV.